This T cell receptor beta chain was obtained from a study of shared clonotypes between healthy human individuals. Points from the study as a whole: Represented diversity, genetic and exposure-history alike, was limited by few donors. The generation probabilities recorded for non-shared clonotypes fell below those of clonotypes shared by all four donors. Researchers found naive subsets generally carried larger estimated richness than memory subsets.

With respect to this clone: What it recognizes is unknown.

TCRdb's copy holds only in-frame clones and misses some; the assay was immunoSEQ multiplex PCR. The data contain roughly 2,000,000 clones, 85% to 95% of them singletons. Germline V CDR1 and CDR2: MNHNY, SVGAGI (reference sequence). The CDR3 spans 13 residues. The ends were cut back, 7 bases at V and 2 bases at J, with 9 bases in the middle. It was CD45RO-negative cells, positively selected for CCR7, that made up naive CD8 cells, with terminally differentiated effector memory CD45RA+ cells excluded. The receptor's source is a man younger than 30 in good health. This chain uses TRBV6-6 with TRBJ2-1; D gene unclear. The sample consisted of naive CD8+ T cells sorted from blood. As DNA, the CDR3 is TGTGCCAGCATTACAGATACCTACAATGAGCAGTTCTTC. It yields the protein CASITDTYNEQFF.